The clone carrying this TCR beta chain was seen once. What it binds is unknown. These data belong to a study of memory CD4+ T cells and cytomegalovirus serostatus. Study summary: This sample comes from healthy Belgian adults, 8 to 10 CMV seropositive, approximately 23 seronegative.

Study results and caveats: Each of approximately 69 CMV-associated TCRbeta sequences occurred in one to five individuals.

The sort gate was single viable CD3+CD4+CD8-CD45RO+ cells for memory CD4+ T cells. CMV serostatus came from serum IgG against pp150, pp28, p38, p52. CD4+ T cells were isolated by positive magnetic selection. Measured with immunoSEQ multiplex PCR; TCRdb has only the in-frame clones, and not every one. The table records tens of thousands of clones, around four fifths of them present only once. Trimming removed 5 bases from V and 11 bases from J; junction bases left unmatched: 8. This CDR3 spans 13 amino acids. CDR1 SGHTA and CDR2 FQGTGA come from the germline V gene. The source material was memory CD4+ T cells from blood. This sequence was found in an adult in good health and CMV-seronegative. Some clones in this sample may be carry-over from other donors' samples. The chain carries TRBV7-3 and TRBJ2-3; 9 bases align to TRBD2. The CDR3 loop reads CASSQGGLAWQYF. The CDR3 DNA is TGTGCCAGCAGCCAGGGGGGACTAGCTTGGCAGTATTTT.